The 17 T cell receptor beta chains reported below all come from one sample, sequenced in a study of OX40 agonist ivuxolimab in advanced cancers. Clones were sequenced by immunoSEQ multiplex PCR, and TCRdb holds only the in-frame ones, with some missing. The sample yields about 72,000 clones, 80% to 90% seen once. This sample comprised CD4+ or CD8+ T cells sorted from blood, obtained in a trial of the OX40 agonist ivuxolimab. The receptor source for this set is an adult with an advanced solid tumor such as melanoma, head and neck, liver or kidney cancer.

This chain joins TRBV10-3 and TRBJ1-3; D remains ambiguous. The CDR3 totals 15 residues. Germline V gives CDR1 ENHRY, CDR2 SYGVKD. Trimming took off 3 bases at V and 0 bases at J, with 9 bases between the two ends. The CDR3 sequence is CAISDSPNSGNTIYF. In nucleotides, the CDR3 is TGTGCCATCAGTGACAGCCCAAACTCTGGAAACACCATATATTTT.

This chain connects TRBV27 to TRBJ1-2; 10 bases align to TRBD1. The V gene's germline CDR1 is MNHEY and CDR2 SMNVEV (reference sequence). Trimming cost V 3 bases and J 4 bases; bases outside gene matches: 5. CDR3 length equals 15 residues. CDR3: CASSFLGQGGYGYTF. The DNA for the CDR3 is TGTGCCAGCAGTTTCCTTGGACAGGGGGGCTATGGCTACACCTTC.

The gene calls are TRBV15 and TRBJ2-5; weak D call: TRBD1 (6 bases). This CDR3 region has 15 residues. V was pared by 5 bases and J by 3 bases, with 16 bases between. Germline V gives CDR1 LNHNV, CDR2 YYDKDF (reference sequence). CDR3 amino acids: CATSGFRTEEETQYF. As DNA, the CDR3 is TGTGCCACCAGCGGCTTCCGGACAGAGGAAGAGACCCAGTACTTC.

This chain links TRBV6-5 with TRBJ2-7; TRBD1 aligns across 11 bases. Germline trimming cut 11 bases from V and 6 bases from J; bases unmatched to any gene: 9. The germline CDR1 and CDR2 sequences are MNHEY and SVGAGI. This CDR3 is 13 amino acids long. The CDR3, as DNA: TGTGCCGCCCGGGGACAGGGGGTTGGCGAGCAGTACTTC. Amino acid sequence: CAARGQGVGEQYF.

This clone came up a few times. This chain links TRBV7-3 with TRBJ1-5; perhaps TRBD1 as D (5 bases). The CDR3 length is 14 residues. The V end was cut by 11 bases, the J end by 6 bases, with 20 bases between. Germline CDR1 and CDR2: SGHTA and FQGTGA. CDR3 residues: CAALREQRSQPQHF. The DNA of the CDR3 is TGTGCCGCCCTCAGGGAACAGAGAAGTCAGCCCCAGCATTTT.

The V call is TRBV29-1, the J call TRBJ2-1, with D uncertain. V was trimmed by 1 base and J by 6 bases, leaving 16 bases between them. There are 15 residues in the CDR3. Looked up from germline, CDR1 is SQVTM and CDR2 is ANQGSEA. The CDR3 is CSVEGEKKLGNEQFF. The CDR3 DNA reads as TGCAGCGTTGAAGGGGAAAAGAAGCTGGGCAATGAGCAGTTCTTC.

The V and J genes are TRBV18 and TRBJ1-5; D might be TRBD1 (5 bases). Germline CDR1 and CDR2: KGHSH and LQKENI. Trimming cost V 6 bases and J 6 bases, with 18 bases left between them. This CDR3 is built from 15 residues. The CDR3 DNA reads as TGTGCCAGCTCCCCGGGACCAGGGAATGGTCAGCCCCAGCATTTT. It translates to CASSPGPGNGQPQHF.

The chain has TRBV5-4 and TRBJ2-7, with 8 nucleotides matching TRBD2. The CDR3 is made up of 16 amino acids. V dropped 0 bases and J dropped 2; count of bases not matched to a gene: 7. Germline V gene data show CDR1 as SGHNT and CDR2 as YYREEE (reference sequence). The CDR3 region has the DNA TGTGCCAGCAGCTTGGCCGGGGTAGCGGGACCCTACGAGCAGTACTTC. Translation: CASSLAGVAGPYEQYF.

The DNA of the CDR3 is TGTGCCAGTAAAAAACTAGCGGGAGTGGGGAACACCGGGGAGCTGTTTTTT. Residues: CASKKLAGVGNTGELFF. V usage is TRBV19 and J usage is TRBJ2-2, with 11 bases fitting TRBD2. There are 17 residues in the CDR3. The ends lost 7 bases at V and 1 base at J; junction bases unmatched: 8. Looked up from germline, CDR1 is LNHDA and CDR2 is SQIVND (reference sequence).

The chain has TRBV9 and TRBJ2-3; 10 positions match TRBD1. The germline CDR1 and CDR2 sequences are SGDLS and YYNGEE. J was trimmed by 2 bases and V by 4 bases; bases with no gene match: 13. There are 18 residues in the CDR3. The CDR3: CASSPGTGVLLSTDTQYF. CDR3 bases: TGTGCCAGCAGCCCGGGGACAGGGGTCCTCCTGTCCACAGATACGCAGTATTTT.

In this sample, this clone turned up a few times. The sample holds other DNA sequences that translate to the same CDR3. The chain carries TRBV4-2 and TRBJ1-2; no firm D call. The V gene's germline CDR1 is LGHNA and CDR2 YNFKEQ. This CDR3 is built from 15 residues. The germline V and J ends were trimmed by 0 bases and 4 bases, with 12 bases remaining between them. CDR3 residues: CASSQDLEGIYGYTF. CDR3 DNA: TGTGCCAGCAGCCAAGATCTGGAGGGAATCTATGGCTACACCTTC.

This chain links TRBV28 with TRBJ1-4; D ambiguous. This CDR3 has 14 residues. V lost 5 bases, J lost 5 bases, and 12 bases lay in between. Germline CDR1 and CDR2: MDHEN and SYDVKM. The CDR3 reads CASSPPTPNEKLFF. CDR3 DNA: TGTGCCAGCAGTCCCCCAACACCGAATGAAAAACTGTTTTTT.

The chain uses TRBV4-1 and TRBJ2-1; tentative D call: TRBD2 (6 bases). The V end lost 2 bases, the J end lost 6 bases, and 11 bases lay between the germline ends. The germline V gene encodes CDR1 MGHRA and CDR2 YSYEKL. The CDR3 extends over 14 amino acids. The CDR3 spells CASSQPWDSNEQFF. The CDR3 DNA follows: TGCGCCAGCAGCCAACCTTGGGACTCCAATGAGCAGTTCTTC.

CDR3 amino acids: CSVAAGGTDTQYF. Here the CDR3 DNA reads TGCAGCGTTGCAGCGGGCGGTACAGATACGCAGTATTTT. The genes are TRBV29-1 and TRBJ2-3; a weak D match, TRBD2 (6 bases). Trimming shortened V by 4 bases and J by 3 bases, and 11 bases separated the two germline ends. CDR3 length: 13 amino acids. Germline V CDR1 and CDR2: SQVTM, ANQGSEA.

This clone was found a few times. The DNA of the CDR3 is TGTGCCAGCAGCCAAGAGGGAATCCCACCCCTCCACTTT. Amino acid sequence: CASSQEGIPPLHF. This chain uses TRBV4-2 with TRBJ1-6; unclear D gene. Germline loops: CDR1 LGHNA, CDR2 YNFKEQ. The germline V and J ends were trimmed by 0 bases and 11 bases, with 8 bases remaining between them. This CDR3 is built from 13 residues.

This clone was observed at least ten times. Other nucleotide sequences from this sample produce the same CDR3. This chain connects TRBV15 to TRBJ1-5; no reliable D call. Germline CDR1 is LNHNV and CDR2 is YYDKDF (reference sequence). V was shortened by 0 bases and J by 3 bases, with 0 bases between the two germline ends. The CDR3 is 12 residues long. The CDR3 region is CATSRDNQPQHF. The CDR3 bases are TGTGCCACCAGCAGAGACAATCAGCCCCAGCATTTT. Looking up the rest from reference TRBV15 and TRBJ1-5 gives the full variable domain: DAMVIQNPRYQVTQFGKPVTLSCSQTLNHNVMYWYQQKSSQAPKLLFHYYDKDFNNEADTPDNFQSRRPNTSFCFLDIRSPGLGDTAMYLCATSRDNQPQHFGDGTRLSIL.

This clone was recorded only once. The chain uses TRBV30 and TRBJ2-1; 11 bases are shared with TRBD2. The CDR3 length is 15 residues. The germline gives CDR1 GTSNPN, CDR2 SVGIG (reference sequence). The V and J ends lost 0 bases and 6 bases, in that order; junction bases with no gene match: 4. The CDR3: CAWSVGSGGVNEQFF. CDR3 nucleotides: TGTGCCTGGAGTGTTGGTAGCGGGGGGGTCAATGAGCAGTTCTTC.